What follows are 14 T cell receptor beta chains derived from one specimen sequenced in a study of cytomegalovirus exposure and HLA in healthy donors. Primers included in the PCR were 60 Vbeta and 13 Jbeta primers. Some clones are missing from TCRdb's copy, which holds only in-frame ones; the method was immunoSEQ multiplex PCR. The table records under 200,000 clones, around 77% of them present only once. What was sequenced was PBMCs. Every receptor here comes from a woman in her thirties in good health and CMV-seronegative.

J is TRBJ1-2 and V is TRBV30; TRBD1 matches at 7 bases. V shed 0 bases, J shed 10 bases, and the junction held 5 bases outside the gene matches. Per germline, CDR1 GTSNPN and CDR2 SVGIG (reference sequence). The CDR3 has 12 amino acids. CDR3 region: CAWSVDRSDYTF. The CDR3 nucleotides are TGTGCCTGGAGTGTGGACAGGAGCGACTACACCTTC. The variable domain in full, with the rest retrieved from reference TRBV30 and TRBJ1-2, is SQTIHQWPATLVQPVGSPLSLECTVEGTSNPNLYWYRQAAGRGLQLLFYSVGIGQISSEVPQNLSASRPQDRQFILSSKKLLLSDSGFYLCAWSVDRSDYTFGSGTRLTVV.

The chain has TRBV6-1 and TRBJ1-4; D may be TRBD1 (5 bases). The CDR3 has 14 residues. Germline values: CDR1 MNHNS, CDR2 SASEGT. Deletions cut 6 bases from V and 5 bases from J, with 13 bases between. CDR3 in amino acids: CASRSGGGNEKLFF. CDR3 DNA: TGTGCCAGCAGAAGCGGTGGGGGGAATGAAAAACTGTTTTTT.

The genes are TRBV5-4 and TRBJ2-5, with D possibly TRBD1 on 6 matching bases. The CDR3 has 16 residues. The V end lost 0 bases, the J end lost 1 base, and 13 bases lay between the germline ends. Per the germline V gene, CDR1 is SGHNT and CDR2 is YYREEE (reference sequence). The CDR3 sequence is CASSLGRQAGQETQYF. DNA of the CDR3: TGTGCCAGCAGCTTGGGGAGACAGGCAGGCCAAGAGACCCAGTACTTC.

The chain joins TRBV15 to TRBJ2-3; 9 bases align to TRBD1. V gave up 2 bases and J gave up 2 bases; unmatched junction bases: 5. The germline CDR1 and CDR2 sequences are LNHNV and YYDKDF (reference sequence). This CDR3 spans 16 amino acids. CDR3 residues: CATSRSGTGHTDTQYF. Here the CDR3 DNA reads TGTGCCACCAGCAGATCCGGGACAGGGCACACAGATACGCAGTATTTT.

The V gene is TRBV6-5, the J gene TRBJ1-5; 7 bases line up with TRBD1. J gave up 0 bases and V 6 bases, and 8 bases lay outside the gene matches. Germline lookup yields CDR1 MNHEY and CDR2 SVGAGI. This CDR3 is 16 amino acids long. The CDR3 bases are TGTGCCAGCAGCTACGACAGGGTTTCTAGCAATCAGCCCCAGCATTTT. This encodes CASSYDRVSSNQPQHF.

V and J are TRBV11-3 and TRBJ2-1; tentatively, D is TRBD1 (5 bases). Germline V gene data show CDR1 as SGHNT and CDR2 as YENEEA. The CDR3 extends over 17 amino acids. V was clipped by 2 bases and J by 5 bases, with 19 bases between them. In nucleotides, the CDR3 is TGTGCCAGCAGCTTAAGGGGCTGGCAGGCACCCAACAATGAGCAGTTCTTC. The encoded protein is CASSLRGWQAPNNEQFF.

The J gene is TRBJ1-2, the V gene TRBV5-1; a possible D gene is TRBD1 (6 bases). Germline CDR1 is SGHRS and CDR2 is YFSETQ. V shed 2 bases and J shed 8 bases, with 16 bases lying between them. The CDR3 covers 14 residues. The CDR3 loop is CASSFAGDGSGYTF. The CDR3 bases are TGCGCCAGCAGCTTCGCAGGGGATGGGAGCGGCTACACCTTC.

Only a few counts were recorded for this clone. The CDR3 reads CASSLQQGQETQYF. In DNA form, the CDR3 reads TGTGCCAGCAGTTTACAGCAGGGACAAGAGACCCAGTACTTC. The rearrangement uses TRBV28 and TRBJ2-5, with D possibly matching TRBD1 (5 bases). In germline, CDR1 is MDHEN, CDR2 SYDVKM. Trimming shortened V by 2 bases and J by 2 bases, and 9 bases separated the two germline ends. The CDR3 spans 14 residues.

The rearrangement links TRBV7-6 to TRBJ1-2; D gene ambiguous. The CDR3 runs to 14 residues. Germline CDR1 is SGHVS and CDR2 is FNYEAQ. V dropped 4 bases and J dropped 4 bases, with 13 bases sitting between them. This chain's CDR3 is CASSYGERGYGYTF. DNA for the CDR3: TGTGCCAGCAGCTACGGGGAGCGCGGCTATGGCTACACCTTC.

Note on this clone: This CDR3 is also generated by other DNA sequences in the sample. The genes are TRBV9 and TRBJ1-2; a weak D match, TRBD1 (5 bases). With 0 bases removed from V and 2 bases from J, the gap between germline ends came to 8 bases. CDR3 length: 14 amino acids. Germline CDR1 reads SGDLS; CDR2 reads YYNGEE. The CDR3 reads CASSVDSGNYGYTF. In DNA form, the CDR3 reads TGTGCCAGCAGCGTAGATTCAGGGAACTATGGCTACACCTTC.

This clone came up once. V is TRBV7-9 and J is TRBJ2-3; possibly TRBD1 for D (5 bases). The germline V gene encodes CDR1 SEHNR and CDR2 FQNEAQ (reference sequence). CDR3 size: 12 residues. V was pared by 5 bases and J by 7 bases, with 10 bases between. DNA of the CDR3: TGTGCCAGCAGCCGCGCAGGGAATACGCAGTATTTT. It translates to CASSRAGNTQYF. The full variable domain, in which reference TRBV7-9 and TRBJ2-3 provide the parts outside the CDR3, is DTGVSQNPRHKITKRGQNVTFRCDPISEHNRLYWYRQTLGQGPEFLTYFQNEAQLEKSRLLSDRFSAERPKGSFSTLEIQRTEQGDSAMYLCASSRAGNTQYFGPGTRLTVL.

The V and J genes are TRBV28 and TRBJ1-2; D unresolved. From germline, CDR1 is MDHEN and CDR2 SYDVKM. The CDR3 contains 18 residues. Trimming removed 4 bases at V and 3 bases at J, with 24 bases between. CDR3 DNA: TGTGCCAGCAGTTCCCCCTTCCCCCTTCTGTCTACGGACTATGGCTACACCTTC. This encodes CASSSPFPLLSTDYGYTF.

The CDR3 coding sequence is TGTGCCAGTAGTTCCGCAGACAGGGGTAATCAGCCCCAGCATTTT. Its translation: CASSSADRGNQPQHF. The chain couples TRBV19 to TRBJ1-5; 8 nucleotides match TRBD1. The trim removed 5 bases at V and 4 bases at J, leaving 7 bases unmatched. The CDR3 contains 15 residues. In germline, CDR1 is LNHDA, CDR2 SQIVND (reference sequence).

J is TRBJ2-3 and V is TRBV14; the match to TRBD1 covers 7 bases. Germline V lookup: CDR1 SGHDN, CDR2 FVKESK. This CDR3 region has 13 residues. Losses at the gene ends were 0 bases for V and 11 bases for J; bases not matched to a gene: 5. CDR3 DNA: TGTGCCAGCAGCCAAGATCGGCGACAGGGGCAGTATTTT. Translation gives CASSQDRRQGQYF.